The T cell receptor beta chain described here comes from a study of regulatory T cells in long-lasting Graves disease. Whole-study context: Patients met the persistent Graves' disease definition after over 5 years of antithyroid drugs with positive TSH receptor antibodies.

Study-wide results and caveats: Persistent cases of Graves' showed reduced TCR diversity relative to newly diagnosed patients.

Indicated time point: persistent/refractory GD, antithyroid drugs over 5 years with positive TRAb. PBMC RNA was the source of the TCR library. Collection of peripheral blood (approximately 9 milliliters) was done using EDTA tubes. Trimming removed 6 bases at V and 5 bases at J, with 10 bases between. Germline CDR1 and CDR2: DFQATT and SNEGSKA (reference sequence). This CDR3 is built from 11 residues. Notes on this clonotype: Its target is not known.

The TCR beta library used iRepertoire HTBI primers with Arm-PCR amplification of CDR3. A single record per CDR3 protein comes from TCRdb applying MiXCR to the multiplex PCR reads. The repertoire has 700,000 or so distinct CDR3 sequences, around 30% of them found once; the top ten carry roughly 46%. Sample: peripheral blood mononuclear cells (PBMCs), taken when the disease was refractory, from a patient treated with antithyroid drugs. The chain carries TRBV20-1 and TRBJ1-2; D gene uncertain. The origin of this receptor is a female donor with Graves disease. CDR3: CSAAPYYGYTF. CDR3 nucleotides: TGCAGTGCAGCCCCCTATTATGGCTACACCTTC.